The clone carrying this T cell receptor beta chain was observed a handful of times. Its antigen is undetermined. The gene names given are mouse names. The read comes to an end 4 residues before the CDR3 does, leaving the germline J gene to fill in the end. The data stem from a study of CD8+ T cells in alopecia areata. Study summary: C3H/HeJ graft donors with spontaneous alopecia, aged roughly 6-12 months, supplied skin that was transplanted onto female C3H/HeJ mice aged roughly 6-11 weeks.

The sequencing template was cDNA reverse transcribed from extracted RNA. TCRdb's table, derived via immunoSEQ multiplex PCR, lists solely in-frame clones and lacks some. The sample was found to contain approximately 280,000 clones, and every one recurs. The CDR3 runs to 14 residues. The ends were cut back, 4 bases at V and 6 bases at J, with 13 bases in the middle. Looked up from germline, CDR1 is FNHDT and CDR2 is SITEND (reference sequence). A panel of CD4, CD8alpha, NKG2D, NKG2ACE and other markers served to sort pooled cutaneous lymph node cells. Study-level findings and limits: Affected lesional scalp, above all in alopecia totalis/universalis, was more clonal than normal scalp. Resident alphabeta T-cell populations of normal skin are likewise subject to sequencing in scalp samples. Sharing of TCR sequences between patients (possibly for HLA-related reasons) was less clear than in mice.

The receptor's source is a C3H/HeJ mouse with alopecia areata. Mouse strain MHC haplotype: H2-k. The J gene is TRBJ2-2, the V gene TRBV19; D may be TRBD2 (6 bases). Material: CD4+ T cells sorted from a lymph node. The sequenced part of the CDR3 DNA is TGTGCCAGCAGTTGGGGGACCCGCCCCGGG. This sequence encodes CASSWGTRPG. The full CDR3 is CASSWGTRPGQLYF.